These 15 T cell receptor beta chains came from one sample sequenced in a study of blood T cell repertoires in COVID-19. Data came from immunoSEQ multiplex PCR; TCRdb stores just in-frame clones and leaves some out. Here the sample spans 200,000 to 300,000 clones, 70% to 90% being singletons. The sequenced sample consisted of PBMCs or T cells enriched from blood (not recorded which). The origin of the receptors is a woman between 40 and 50 years old with acute COVID-19.

The chain carries TRBV19 and TRBJ1-2, with 10 bases lining up with TRBD1. The CDR3 is 14 residues long. Looked up from germline, CDR1 is LNHDA and CDR2 is SQIVND (reference sequence). With V trimmed by 3 bases and J by 7 bases, 5 bases remained unmatched. This chain's CDR3 is CASSIRQGAGGYTF. The CDR3 DNA follows: TGTGCCAGTAGTATCCGACAGGGGGCCGGTGGCTACACCTTC.

This clone came up once. V and J are TRBV11-2 and TRBJ2-1; D may be TRBD1 (5 bases). Germline V gene sequence: CDR1 SGHAT, CDR2 FQNNGV. The CDR3 is 16 residues long. V shed 0 bases and J shed 3 bases, with 12 bases lying between them. CDR3 sequence reads: CASSLEGLGIYNEQFF. For the CDR3, the DNA is TGTGCCAGCAGCTTAGAGGGGCTAGGAATCTACAATGAGCAGTTCTTC.

This clone was seen once. The J gene is TRBJ2-2, the V gene TRBV29-1, with 12 nucleotides matching TRBD2. CDR1 is SQVTM, CDR2 ANQGSEA, per germline. The CDR3 runs to 16 residues. The V segment lost 5 bases and the J segment 5 bases; nucleotides outside the gene matches: 9. Here the CDR3 reads CSVRGTLAGGTGELFF. The CDR3 DNA is TGCAGCGTTAGAGGCACACTAGCGGGAGGAACCGGGGAGCTGTTTTTT.

This clone has just a few counts. The V and J genes are TRBV13 and TRBJ2-3; TRBD2 matches 14 bases. This CDR3 region has 16 residues. Germline lookup yields CDR1 PRHDT and CDR2 FYEKMQ (reference sequence). Trimming took 5 bases from V and 5 from J; bases not matched to a gene: 6. For the CDR3, the DNA is TGTGCCAGCAGCCTCGGACTAGCGGGAGGTCAAGATACGCAGTATTTT. This encodes CASSLGLAGGQDTQYF.

This rearrangement joins TRBV25-1 to TRBJ1-4; TRBD1 matches at 8 bases. With 4 bases clipped from V and 5 bases from J, the junction kept 6 bases outside the gene matches. CDR3 length: 15 residues. Germline CDR1 MGHDK, CDR2 SYGVNS. CDR3 in DNA: TGTGCCAGCAGTGCTAGACAGGGGAGGAATGAAAAACTGTTTTTT. Translated: CASSARQGRNEKLFF.

The V and J genes are TRBV29-1 and TRBJ1-4, with 9 bases identical to TRBD1. The germline gives CDR1 SQVTM, CDR2 ANQGSEA. The V segment lost 3 bases and the J segment 8 bases; nucleotides outside the gene matches: 10. This CDR3 has 15 residues. The CDR3 region has the DNA TGCAGCGTTGATCTCCGGACAGGGGCTGGAGAAAAACTGTTTTTT. This encodes CSVDLRTGAGEKLFF.

The chain joins TRBV4-1 to TRBJ2-7; perhaps TRBD2 as D (5 bases). The V gene's germline CDR1 is MGHRA and CDR2 YSYEKL. Trimming removed 1 base at V and 3 bases at J, with 13 bases between. The CDR3 sequence is 15 residues long. This CDR3 reads CASSQVIIGGYEQYF. The CDR3 region has the DNA TGCGCCAGCAGCCAAGTGATAATAGGAGGCTACGAGCAGTACTTC.

This chain connects TRBV5-1 to TRBJ1-1; possibly TRBD1 for D (6 bases). CDR1 and CDR2 from the germline V gene are SGHRS and YFSETQ. The germline V and J ends were trimmed by 9 bases and 1 base, with 13 bases remaining between them. The CDR3 consists of 13 residues. This chain's CDR3 is CATQRTENTEAFF. CDR3 nucleotides: TGCGCCACCCAGAGGACAGAGAACACTGAAGCTTTCTTT.

The V gene is TRBV5-1, the J gene TRBJ1-1; no firm D call. Germline V gene sequence: CDR1 SGHRS, CDR2 YFSETQ. V was clipped by 1 base and J by 3 bases, with 7 bases between them. The CDR3 contains 13 residues. CDR3 protein: CASSLLGYTEAFF. The CDR3, as DNA: TGCGCCAGCAGCTTGCTGGGCTACACTGAAGCTTTCTTT.

This clone was recorded once. This chain's CDR3 is CASTTDTYNEQFF. In DNA form, the CDR3 reads TGTGCCAGCACGACAGACACCTACAATGAGCAGTTCTTC. The V gene is TRBV25-1, the J gene TRBJ2-1, with TRBD1 as a possible D gene (5 bases). Per germline, CDR1 MGHDK and CDR2 SYGVNS. With 7 bases removed from V and 2 bases from J, the gap between germline ends came to 9 bases. The CDR3 loop spans 13 amino acids.

V gene TRBV6-5 combines with J gene TRBJ1-4; D uncertain. The CDR3 spans 11 residues. The ends were cut back, 8 bases at V and 6 bases at J, with 7 bases in the middle. The germline CDR1 and CDR2 sequences are MNHEY and SVGAGI. CDR3: CASGVDEKLFF. CDR3 bases: TGTGCCAGCGGAGTTGATGAAAAACTGTTTTTT.

This CDR3 is CSGSGQSKTEAFF. DNA for the CDR3: TGCAGCGGTTCGGGACAGTCGAAGACTGAAGCTTTCTTT. V and J are TRBV29-1 and TRBJ1-1; 7 nucleotides match TRBD1. This CDR3 is 13 amino acids long. Per the germline V gene, CDR1 is SQVTM and CDR2 is ANQGSEA. Trimming at V came to 7 bases and at J to 5 bases, leaving 10 bases not matched to a gene.

The V and J genes are TRBV6-5 and TRBJ2-5; D is unclear. CDR1 is MNHEY, CDR2 SVGAGI, per germline. V dropped 4 bases and J dropped 6 bases, with 6 bases sitting between them. The CDR3 length is 11 residues. In DNA form, the CDR3 reads TGTGCCAGCAGTTTCGACAAGACCCAGTACTTC. Its translation is CASSFDKTQYF.

The rearrangement joins TRBV6-5 to TRBJ2-1; 8 bases agree with TRBD2. Losses at the gene ends were 10 bases for V and 2 bases for J; bases not matched to a gene: 4. This CDR3 comprises 13 residues. Germline loops: CDR1 MNHEY, CDR2 SVGAGI. The CDR3 DNA is TGTGCCACGGGAGGGAGGGCCTACAATGAGCAGTTCTTC. Its translation: CATGGRAYNEQFF.

This chain's CDR3 is CASSDGLAVGDTQYF. The CDR3 DNA reads as TGCGCCAGCAGTGACGGACTAGCGGTGGGAGATACGCAGTATTTT. The rearrangement joins TRBV10-1 to TRBJ2-3; 10 nucleotides align to TRBD2. This CDR3 spans 15 amino acids. V dropped 3 bases and J dropped 5; count of bases not matched to a gene: 5. In germline, CDR1 is WNHNN, CDR2 SYGVQD (reference sequence).